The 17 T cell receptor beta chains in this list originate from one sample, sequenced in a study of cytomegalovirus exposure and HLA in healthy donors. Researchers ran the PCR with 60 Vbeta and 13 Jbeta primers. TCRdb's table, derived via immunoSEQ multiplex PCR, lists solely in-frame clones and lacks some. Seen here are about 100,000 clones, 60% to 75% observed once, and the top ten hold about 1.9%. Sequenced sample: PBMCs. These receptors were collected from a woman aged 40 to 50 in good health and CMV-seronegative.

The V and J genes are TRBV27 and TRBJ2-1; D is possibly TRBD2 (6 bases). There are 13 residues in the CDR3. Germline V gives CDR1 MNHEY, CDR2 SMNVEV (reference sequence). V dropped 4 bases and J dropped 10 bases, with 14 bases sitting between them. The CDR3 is CASSSDLASEQFF. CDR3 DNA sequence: TGTGCCAGCAGTTCAGACCTAGCGTCCGAGCAGTTCTTC.

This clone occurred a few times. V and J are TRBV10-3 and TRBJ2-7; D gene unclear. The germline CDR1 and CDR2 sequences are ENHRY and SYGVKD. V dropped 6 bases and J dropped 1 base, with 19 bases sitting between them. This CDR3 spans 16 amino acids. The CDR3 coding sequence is TGTGCCATCAGCGTGGCCTGGTCTCATGATTCCTACGAGCAGTACTTC. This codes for CAISVAWSHDSYEQYF.

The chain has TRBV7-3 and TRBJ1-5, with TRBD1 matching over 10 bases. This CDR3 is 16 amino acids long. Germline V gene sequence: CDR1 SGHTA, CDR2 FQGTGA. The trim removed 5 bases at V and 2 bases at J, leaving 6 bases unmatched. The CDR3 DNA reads TGTGCCAGCAGCCCGACAGGGGGCAATGGCAATCAGCCCCAGCATTTT. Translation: CASSPTGGNGNQPQHF.

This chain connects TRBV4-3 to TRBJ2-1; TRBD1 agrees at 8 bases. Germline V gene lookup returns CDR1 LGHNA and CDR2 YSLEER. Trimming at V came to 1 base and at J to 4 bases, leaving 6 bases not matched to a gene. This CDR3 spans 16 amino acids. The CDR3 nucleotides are TGCGCCAGCAGCCAAGTCGGCAGGGGGCTTTACAATGAGCAGTTCTTC. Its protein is CASSQVGRGLYNEQFF.

The CDR3 region has the DNA TGTGCCAGCAGCTTAGTTGGCCTCGAGCAGTACTTC. Translation gives CASSLVGLEQYF. V and J are TRBV7-2 and TRBJ2-7; D remains ambiguous. CDR1 and CDR2 from the germline V gene are SGHTA and FQGNSA. Trimming left V 1 base short and J 6 bases short, with 7 bases between. The CDR3 extends over 12 amino acids.

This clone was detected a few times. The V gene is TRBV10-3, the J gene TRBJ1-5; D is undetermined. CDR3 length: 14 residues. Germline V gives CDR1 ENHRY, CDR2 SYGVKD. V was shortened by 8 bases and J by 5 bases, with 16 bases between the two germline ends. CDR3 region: CAISAGAGDQPQHF. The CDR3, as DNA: TGTGCCATCTCGGCGGGAGCTGGGGATCAGCCCCAGCATTTT.

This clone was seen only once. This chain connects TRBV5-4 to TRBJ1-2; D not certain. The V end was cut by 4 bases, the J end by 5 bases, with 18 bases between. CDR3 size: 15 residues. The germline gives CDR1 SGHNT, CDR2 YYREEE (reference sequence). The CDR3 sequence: CASSLGLNLVYGYTF. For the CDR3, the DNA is TGTGCCAGCAGCCTCGGACTTAATCTGGTTTATGGCTACACCTTC.

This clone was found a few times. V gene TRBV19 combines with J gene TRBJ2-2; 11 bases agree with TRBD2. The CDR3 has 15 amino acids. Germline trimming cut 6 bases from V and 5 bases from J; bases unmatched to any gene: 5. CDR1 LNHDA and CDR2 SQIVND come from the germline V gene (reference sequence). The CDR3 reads CASSQGLAATGELFF. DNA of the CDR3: TGTGCCAGTAGCCAGGGACTAGCGGCTACCGGGGAGCTGTTTTTT.

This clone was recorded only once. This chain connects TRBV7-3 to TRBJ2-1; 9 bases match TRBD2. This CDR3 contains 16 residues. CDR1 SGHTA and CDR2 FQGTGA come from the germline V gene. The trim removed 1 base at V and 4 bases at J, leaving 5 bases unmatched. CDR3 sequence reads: CASSLKASGGYNEQFF. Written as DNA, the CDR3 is TGTGCCAGCAGCTTAAAGGCCAGCGGGGGGTACAATGAGCAGTTCTTC.

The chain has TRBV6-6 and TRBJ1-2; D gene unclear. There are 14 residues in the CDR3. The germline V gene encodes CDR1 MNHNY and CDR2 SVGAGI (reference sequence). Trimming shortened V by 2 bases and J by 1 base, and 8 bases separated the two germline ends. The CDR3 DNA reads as TGTGCCAGCAGTTACATATACAGTAACTATGGCTACACCTTC. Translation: CASSYIYSNYGYTF.

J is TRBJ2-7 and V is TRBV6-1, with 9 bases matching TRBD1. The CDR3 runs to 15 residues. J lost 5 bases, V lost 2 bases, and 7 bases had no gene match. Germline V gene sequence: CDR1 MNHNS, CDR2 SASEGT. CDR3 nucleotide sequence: TGTGCCAGCAGTGAATCTTTGGGACAGGGTGACGAGCAGTACTTC. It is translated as CASSESLGQGDEQYF.

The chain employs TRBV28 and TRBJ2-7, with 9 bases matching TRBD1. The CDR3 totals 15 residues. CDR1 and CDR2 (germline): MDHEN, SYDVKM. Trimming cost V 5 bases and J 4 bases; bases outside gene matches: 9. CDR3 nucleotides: TGTGCCAGCAGTCCCAGGGACAGGGTGCCGTACGAGCAGTACTTC. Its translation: CASSPRDRVPYEQYF.

The DNA of the CDR3 is TGCGCCAGCAGCTTAGAACAGGGGGGCACAGATACGCAGTATTTT. Protein sequence: CASSLEQGGTDTQYF. V gene TRBV5-1 combines with J gene TRBJ2-3, with 8 bases matching TRBD1. CDR1 is SGHRS, CDR2 YFSETQ, per germline. The CDR3 length is 15 residues. Germline trimming cut 2 bases from V and 1 base from J; bases unmatched to any gene: 3. Complete variable domain (other parts from reference TRBV5-1 and TRBJ2-3): KAGVTQTPRYLIKTRGQQVTLSCSPISGHRSVSWYQQTPGQGLQFLFEYFSETQRNKGNFPGRFSGRQFSNSRSEMNVSTLELGDSALYLCASSLEQGGTDTQYFGPGTRLTVL.

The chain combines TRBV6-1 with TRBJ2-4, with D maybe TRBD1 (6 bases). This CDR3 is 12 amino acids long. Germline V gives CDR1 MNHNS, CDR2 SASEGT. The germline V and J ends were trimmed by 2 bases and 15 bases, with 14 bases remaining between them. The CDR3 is CASSENRVFPYF. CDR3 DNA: TGTGCCAGCAGTGAAAACAGGGTGTTTCCGTACTTC.

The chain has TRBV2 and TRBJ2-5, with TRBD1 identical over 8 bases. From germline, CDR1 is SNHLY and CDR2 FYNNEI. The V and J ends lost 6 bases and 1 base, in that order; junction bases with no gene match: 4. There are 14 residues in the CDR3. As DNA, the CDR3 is TGTGCCAGCAGGTGGGACAGGAGCCAAGAGACCCAGTACTTC. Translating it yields CASRWDRSQETQYF. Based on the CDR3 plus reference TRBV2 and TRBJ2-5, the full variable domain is EPEVTQTPSHQVTQMGQEVILRCVPISNHLYFYWYRQILGQKVEFLVSFYNNEISEKSEIFDDQFSVERPDGSNFTLKIRSTKLEDSAMYFCASRWDRSQETQYFGPGTRLLVL.

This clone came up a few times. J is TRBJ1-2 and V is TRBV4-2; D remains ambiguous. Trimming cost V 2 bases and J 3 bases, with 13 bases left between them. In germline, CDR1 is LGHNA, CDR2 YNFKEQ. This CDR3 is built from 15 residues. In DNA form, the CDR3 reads TGTGCCAGCAGCCAAACCTTTGGGCCAGACTATGGCTACACCTTC. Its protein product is CASSQTFGPDYGYTF.

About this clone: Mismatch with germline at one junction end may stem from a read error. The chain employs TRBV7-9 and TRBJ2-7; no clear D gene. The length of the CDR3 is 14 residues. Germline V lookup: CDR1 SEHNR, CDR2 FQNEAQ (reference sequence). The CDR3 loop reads CSSSLGRFSSEQYF. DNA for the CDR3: TGTTCCAGCAGCTTAGGTAGATTTTCATCCGAGCAGTACTTC.